This T cell receptor beta chain was captured in a study of blood T cell repertoires in COVID-19. Methods used by the authors: Amplification of reference gene primers was used by the study to estimate nucleated cell counts. Method: immunoSEQ multiplex PCR; TCRdb's copy keeps in-frame clones and lacks some. V and J calls and clone size come straight from that table; D and trimming were deduced from the DNA. The sample includes around 30,000 clones, about 90% of them seen just once. This CDR3 is 16 amino acids long. V lost 1 base to trimming and J lost 2 bases, with 15 bases between them. Germline CDR1 MNHNS, CDR2 SASEGT.

The TCR comes from an elderly man with acute or convalescent COVID-19. Sequencing used peripheral blood. The chain is built from TRBV6-1 and TRBJ2-7; TRBD2 might be the D (7 bases). The DNA of the CDR3 is TGTGCCAGCAGTGAAGGATTGGCGGGGGCTGCCTACGAGCAGTACTTC. Translated, it gives CASSEGLAGAAYEQYF.